This TCR beta chain is from a study of blood T cell repertoires in COVID-19. Some clones are missing from TCRdb's copy, which holds only in-frame ones; the method was immunoSEQ multiplex PCR. Among under 300,000 clones, about nine tenths were seen once, and the ten largest hold roughly 6.3%. Material: PBMCs or T cells enriched from blood (not recorded which). The sequence came from a woman in her twenties or thirties with acute COVID-19.

The CDR3 loop is CSVEEWRSGSQYF. In DNA form, the CDR3 reads TGCAGCGTTGAAGAGTGGCGGAGTGGATCGCAGTATTTT. The chain joins TRBV29-1 to TRBJ2-3; D uncertain. Germline values: CDR1 SQVTM, CDR2 ANQGSEA. The CDR3 spans 13 residues. The germline V and J ends were trimmed by 0 bases and 10 bases, with 14 bases remaining between them.